Listed below are T cell receptor beta chains from one sample, sequenced in a study of post-analysis software for immune sequencing data. TCRdb fed the PCR reads into MiXCR, producing one record per CDR3 protein. The sample has 650,000 to 850,000 distinct CDR3 sequences, roughly 50% seen once. The sequenced material came from blood. These TCRs come from a girl between 10 and 17 years old with multiple sclerosis. CDR3s include the opening cysteine and the closing phenylalanine or tryptophan. The D gene is left open where the match is weak. Not every row has a clone size; where given, it reads once, few, many or a size class.

cdr3_nt cdr3_aa j_call clone_size d_call v_call
TGTGCCAGCAGCGTAGGGGGAGACAGGGGCCGGTACGAGCAGTACTTC CASSVGGDRGRYEQYF TRBJ2-7 NA TRBD1 TRBV9
TGTGCCAGCAGCCCGGGACTAGCGGAGAGTACCTACAATGAGCAGTTCTTC CASSPGLAESTYNEQFF TRBJ2-1 NA TRBD2 TRBV9
TGCGCCAGCAGCCCCGGGGTAACCTATGGCTACACCTTC CASSPGVTYGYTF TRBJ1-2 few NA TRBV5-1
TGCAGCGTTGTGCCCAGCGGGGGATTGCAAGATACGCAGTATTTT CSVVPSGGLQDTQYF TRBJ2-3 few TRBD2 TRBV29-1
TGCGCCAGCAGCTTAACGACAGGGGTCTGGACTGAAGCTTTCTTT CASSLTTGVWTEAFF TRBJ1-1 NA TRBD1 TRBV5-1
TGCGCCAGCAGCTTGACGACCCAGCGGGGCTACAATGAGCAGTTCTTC CASSLTTQRGYNEQFF TRBJ2-1 NA TRBD2 TRBV5-1
TGTGCCGGCCGACTGGACGGGACTGAAGCTTTCTTT CAGRLDGTEAFF TRBJ1-1 NA NA TRBV6-1
TGTGCCACCAGTGAGAGGGCTAATAGCAATCAGCCCCAGCATTTT CATSERANSNQPQHF TRBJ1-5 NA NA TRBV15
TGCAGTGCTACTGGGGCTAGCAGGTCCTACGAGCAGTACTTC CSATGASRSYEQYF TRBJ2-7 NA NA TRBV20-1
TGTGCCAGCAGCCGAGGACTAGCGGGAGAGGATGAGCAGTTCTTC CASSRGLAGEDEQFF TRBJ2-1 NA TRBD2 TRBV14
TGTGTCATCAGTTCACAGGGGGCGAACGAAAAACTGTTTTTT CVISSQGANEKLFF TRBJ1-4 NA TRBD1 TRBV10-3
TGCGCCAGCAGCCACGGTTTACTAGCGGGAGATAATGAGCAGTTCTTC CASSHGLLAGDNEQFF TRBJ2-1 few TRBD2 TRBV4-1
TGTGCCAGCGGAAGGGACTTCCAAGAGACCCAGTACTTC CASGRDFQETQYF TRBJ2-5 NA NA TRBV6-5
TGTGCCACCAGCATGGCGGGTGGCAATCAGCCCCAGCATTTT CATSMAGGNQPQHF TRBJ1-5 NA NA TRBV15
TGTGCTACTCGCCCCCGGGCTATTTACTACGAGCAGTACTTC CATRPRAIYYEQYF TRBJ2-7 NA NA TRBV27
TGCGCCAGCAGCTCGACAGGCCCAGGGCAGTACTTC CASSSTGPGQYF TRBJ2-5 NA NA TRBV5-1
TGTGCCATCAGTGAGCTTCCGGGACTAGCGGGAGTTGGTACGCAGTATTTT CAISELPGLAGVGTQYF TRBJ2-3 NA TRBD2 TRBV10-3
TGCAGTGCTAGAGATCGGGCTGTCTCCTACGAGCAGTACTTC CSARDRAVSYEQYF TRBJ2-7 NA NA TRBV20-1
TGCGTCAGCAGCTTGGAAAAGGGACACAAGACCACTGAAGCTTTCTTT CVSSLEKGHKTTEAFF TRBJ1-1 NA NA TRBV5-1
TGTGCCAGCAGCCTTACTCAGACAGGGGCTAGCTATGGCTACACCTTC CASSLTQTGASYGYTF TRBJ1-2 NA TRBD1 TRBV4-1
TGCAGTGCTAGAGACGCGGGGGGGCCCACTGGGGAGCAGTACTTC CSARDAGGPTGEQYF TRBJ2-7 NA TRBD2 TRBV20-1
TGTGCTAGTGGTCGCCTCCCCCAGGGGGCGAATGAAAAACTGTTTTTT CASGRLPQGANEKLFF TRBJ1-4 NA TRBD1 TRBV12-5
TGCAGTGCTAGAGGGAACACCTTCGTTGTTGGCTACACCTTC CSARGNTFVVGYTF TRBJ1-2 NA NA TRBV20-1
TGCGCCAGCAGTGCCGCCCAAGCCCAAGGGGGGCCCGACTACGAGCAGTACTTC CASSAAQAQGGPDYEQYF TRBJ2-7 NA NA TRBV5-1
TGCAGTGCACCCGTCCGAGGGGTCACAGATACGCAGTATTTT CSAPVRGVTDTQYF TRBJ2-3 NA NA TRBV20-1
TGTGCCAGCAGCTTATCTCCTGCGAACACTGAAGCTTTCTTT CASSLSPANTEAFF TRBJ1-1 NA NA TRBV7-2
TGCGCCAGCAGCTTATTCCCAGGGTCCTCCGGAGGCAATGAGCAGTTCTTC CASSLFPGSSGGNEQFF TRBJ2-1 NA NA TRBV5-1
TGCAGCGTGGAATCCGGGACCCAGTACTTC CSVESGTQYF TRBJ2-5 NA NA TRBV29-1
TGCGCCAGCAGCTCGGGACTGATGAACACTGAAGCTTTCTTT CASSSGLMNTEAFF TRBJ1-1 NA NA TRBV5-1
TGTGCCAGCAGTGATATTACAGGGGACTGGGCCTACAATGAGCAGTTCTTC CASSDITGDWAYNEQFF TRBJ2-1 NA NA TRBV2
TGTGCCAGCAGCTTAAGAGTGACGTCTGTCACAGATACGCAGTATTTT CASSLRVTSVTDTQYF TRBJ2-3 few NA TRBV7-6
TGCAGTGCTAGGGCCACACAGGGGAACACTGAAGCTTTCTTT CSARATQGNTEAFF TRBJ1-1 few NA TRBV20-1
TGCGCCAGCAGCTTCTCTAAGGAGCAGTTCTTC CASSFSKEQFF TRBJ2-1 few NA TRBV5-1
TGCGCCAGCAGCCAAGGGGTGACGAACACTGAAGCTTTCTTT CASSQGVTNTEAFF TRBJ1-1 NA NA TRBV4-1
TGCAGCGTTGGAGTTCGGGGAGACACTGAAGCTTTCTTT CSVGVRGDTEAFF TRBJ1-1 few NA TRBV29-1
TGTGCCAGCAGCTTATACTATCGCAATGAGCAGTTCTTC CASSLYYRNEQFF TRBJ2-1 few NA TRBV7-2
TGTGCCAGTAGTACCTGGTCCACAGATACGCAGTATTTT CASSTWSTDTQYF TRBJ2-3 NA NA TRBV19
TGCGCCAGCAGCTTGGTCGAGGACCATTCCTATGGCTACACCTTC CASSLVEDHSYGYTF TRBJ1-2 NA NA TRBV5-1
TGTGCCATCAGTGACAACTACGAGCAGTACTTC CAISDNYEQYF TRBJ2-7 NA NA TRBV10-3
TGTGCCAGCAGCGTAGATGAGGACAGCATGAACACTGAAGCTTTCTTT CASSVDEDSMNTEAFF TRBJ1-1 NA NA TRBV9
TGTGCCAGCAGCCTTTTCCAGGGCTACCAAGAGACCCAGTACTTC CASSLFQGYQETQYF TRBJ2-5 few NA TRBV9
TGTGCCAGCAGCCAAGATAGGGGACGCGAGCAGTACTTC CASSQDRGREQYF TRBJ2-7 few NA TRBV3-1
TGTGCCAGCAGTTTATATCAGGGGACAGATACGCAGTATTTT CASSLYQGTDTQYF TRBJ2-3 NA NA TRBV28
TGTGCCAGCAGCTTTGGACAGGGGGCGAACTATGGCTACACCTTC CASSFGQGANYGYTF TRBJ1-2 NA TRBD1 TRBV7-9
TGTGCCAGCAGCCAGAGTGGATACGAGCAGTACTTC CASSQSGYEQYF TRBJ2-7 NA NA TRBV3-1
TGTGCCAGCAGTTCCCCCCGGACAGGGGAAAATGAGCAGTTCTTC CASSSPRTGENEQFF TRBJ2-1 NA TRBD1 TRBV27
TGCAGCGTCACAGGGAAGGCCGGGAGCGGCCACTACGAGCAGTACTTC CSVTGKAGSGHYEQYF TRBJ2-7 NA NA TRBV29-1
TGTGCCAGCAGTTTCGAGGGGTGGGTCATTCAGTACTTC CASSFEGWVIQYF TRBJ2-4 once NA TRBV12-3/TRBV12-4
TGTGCCAGCAGCATACGGGGCGCGCGTGAGACCCAGTACTTC CASSIRGARETQYF TRBJ2-5 NA NA TRBV7-9
TGTGCCAGCAGTTTGCAACCGGGACTACCTCCTTTTGGTACGCAGTATTTT CASSLQPGLPPFGTQYF TRBJ2-3 few TRBD2 TRBV6-6
TGTGCCAGCAGTTTTCAACCGGGCCACGAGCAGTACTTC CASSFQPGHEQYF TRBJ2-7 few NA TRBV28
TGCGCCAGCAGCTTCGGTGGGGGGCGACAAGAGACCCAGTACTTC CASSFGGGRQETQYF TRBJ2-5 NA NA TRBV5-1
TGCGCCAGCAGCTTAGACGGACTAGCGGGAGTGGATGAGCAGTTCTTC CASSLDGLAGVDEQFF TRBJ2-1 once TRBD2 TRBV5-1
TGCAGCGTTGCCCCGCTAGCGAGGGGGACAGATACGCAGTATTTT CSVAPLARGTDTQYF TRBJ2-3 NA NA TRBV29-1